The present T cell receptor (beta chain) was sequenced within a study of shared clonotypes between healthy human individuals. V lost 4 bases and J 0 bases, leaving 8 bases between the germline ends. The CDR3 runs 13 residues. Germline V gene sequence: CDR1 SGHTS, CDR2 YDEGEE. Note on this clone: The antigen remains unidentified. A much larger clonotype is one base distant, so this may be a read error.

Data came from immunoSEQ multiplex PCR; TCRdb stores just in-frame clones and leaves some out. The table shows around 330,000 clones, with about 74% occurring only once. Findings and limits, study-wide: What naive subsets generally showed was a larger estimated richness than memory subsets showed.

This sequence was found in a man aged 25-45 years in good health. The gene calls are TRBV5-8 and TRBJ2-7; D might be TRBD1 (6 bases). Sequencing was carried out using memory CD4+ T cells sorted from blood. Subset indicated: CD45RA-negative fraction. The CDR3 reads CASSRDNSYEQYF. For the CDR3, the DNA is TGTGCCAGCAGCCGGGACAACTCCTACGAGCAGTACTTC.